This T cell receptor (beta chain) derives from a study of T-cell reconstitution after alpha-beta-depleted transplantation in children. Many counts were recorded for this clonotype. Preparation of the TCRbeta library was carried out with unique molecular identifiers. Via MiXCR, TCRdb re-called the PCR reads, giving one row per CDR3 protein. The profile shows about 240,000 distinct CDR3 sequences, about 12% of them singletons. The input for sequencing was PBMCs from the stem cell graft donor, taken from the stem cell graft. The TCR comes from a human donor who donated a stem cell graft to a child with acute lymphoblastic leukemia.

CDR3: CASGIQGSNEQFF. The CDR3 coding sequence is TGTGCCAGCGGTATACAGGGGTCGAATGAGCAGTTCTTC. The chain joins TRBV25-1 to TRBJ2-1; 7 nucleotides align to TRBD1. The CDR3 is 13 amino acids. From germline, CDR1 is MGHDK and CDR2 SYGVNS. J gave up 7 bases and V 8 bases, and 8 bases lay outside the gene matches.